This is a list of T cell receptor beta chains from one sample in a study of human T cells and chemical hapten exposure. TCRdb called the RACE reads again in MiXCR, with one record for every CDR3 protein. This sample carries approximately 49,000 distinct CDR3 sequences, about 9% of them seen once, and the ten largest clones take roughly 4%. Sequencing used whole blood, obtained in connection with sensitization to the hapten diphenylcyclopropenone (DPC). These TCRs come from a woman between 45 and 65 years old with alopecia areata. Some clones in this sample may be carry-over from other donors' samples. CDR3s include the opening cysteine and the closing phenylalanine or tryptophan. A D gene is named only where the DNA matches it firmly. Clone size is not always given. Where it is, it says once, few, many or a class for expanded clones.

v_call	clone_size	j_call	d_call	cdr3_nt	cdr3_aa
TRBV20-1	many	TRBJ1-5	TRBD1	TGCAGTGCTAGCTCGCCCTCAGGGGGAAGACCGAATCAGCCCCAGCATTTT	CSASSPSGGRPNQPQHF
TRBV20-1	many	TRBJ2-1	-	TGCAGTACTGAACTACTGAGCTCCTACAATGAGCAGTTCTTC	CSTELLSSYNEQFF
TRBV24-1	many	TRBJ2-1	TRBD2	TGTGCCACCAGTGATTTGGGGGCTAGCGGAGAGCAGTTCTTC	CATSDLGASGEQFF
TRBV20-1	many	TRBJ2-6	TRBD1	TGCAGTGCTAGAGCAGGGGGCTCTGGGGCCAACGTCCTGACTTTC	CSARAGGSGANVLTF
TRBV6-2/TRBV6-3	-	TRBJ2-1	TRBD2	TGTGCCAGCGGCCAAACGGGGGGAGGGCCCCATGAGCAGTTCTTC	CASGQTGGGPHEQFF
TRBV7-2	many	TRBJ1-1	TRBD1	TGTGCCAGCAGCCCCCGGGACAGGCCCCTTTTGGGCACTGAAGCTTTCTTT	CASSPRDRPLLGTEAFF
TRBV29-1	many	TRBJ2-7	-	TGCAGCGTTGTTGACAGAGTTACCTACGAGCAGTACTTC	CSVVDRVTYEQYF
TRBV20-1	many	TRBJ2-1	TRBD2	TGCAGTGCTCCCGGGACTAGTTACAATGAGCAGTTCTTC	CSAPGTSYNEQFF
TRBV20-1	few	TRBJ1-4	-	TGCAGTGAAAGAAGGTTGAATGAAAAACTGTTTTTT	CSERRLNEKLFF
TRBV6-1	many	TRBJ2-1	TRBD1	TGTGCCAGCAGTCGCCGGGACAGGGGGCTAGGAAACAATGAGCAGTTCTTC	CASSRRDRGLGNNEQFF
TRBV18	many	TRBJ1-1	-	TGTGCCAGCTCACCGAGTGAGAGGAACACTGAAGCTTTCTTT	CASSPSERNTEAFF
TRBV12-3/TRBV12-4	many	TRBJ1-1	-	TGTGCCAGCAGTTTAAACCTGAACACTGAAGCTTTCTTT	CASSLNLNTEAFF
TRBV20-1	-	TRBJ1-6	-	TGCAGTGCTAGCGTAGGCTCCTATAATTCACCCCTCCACTTT	CSASVGSYNSPLHF
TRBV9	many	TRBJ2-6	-	TGTGCCAGCAGCGTTTTGGGGACGGGGGCCAACGTCCTGACTTTC	CASSVLGTGANVLTF
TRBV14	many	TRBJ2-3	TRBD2	TGTGCCAGCAGCCAGAGACTAGCGGGCGAGGGAGATACGCAGTATTTT	CASSQRLAGEGDTQYF
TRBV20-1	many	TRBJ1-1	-	TGCAGTGCCCCCCAACTGGAGGGACCCCTAAGGAACACTGAAGCTTTCTTT	CSAPQLEGPLRNTEAFF
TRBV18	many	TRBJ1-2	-	TGTGCCAGCTCACCGTCAGACCGGGACTTAACTAACTATGGCTACACCTTC	CASSPSDRDLTNYGYTF
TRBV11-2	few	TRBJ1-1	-	TGTGCCAGCAGGGGAGGGCGTGATGATACAGCTTTCTTT	CASRGGRDDTAFF
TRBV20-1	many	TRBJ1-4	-	TGCAGTGCTAGGGTCGGAAAACTGTTTTTT	CSARVGKLFF
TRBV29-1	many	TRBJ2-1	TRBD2	TGCAGCGTTGTAGCGGGAGGGCCCATTGAGCAGTTCTTC	CSVVAGGPIEQFF
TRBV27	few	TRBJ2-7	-	TGTGCCAGCAGTCCGTTAAGCTCCTACGAGCAGTACTTC	CASSPLSSYEQYF
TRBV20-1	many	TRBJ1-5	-	TGCAGTGCTAGGGCCATGGAGGGGGATCATCAGCCCCAGCATTTT	CSARAMEGDHQPQHF
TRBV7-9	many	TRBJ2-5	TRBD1	TGTGCCAGCAGCCCACGCGGACAGGGCCAAGAGACCCAGTACTTC	CASSPRGQGQETQYF
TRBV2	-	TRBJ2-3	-	TGTGCCAGCAGTGACGGCCAGGGGGGTAGAGATACGCAGTATTTT	CASSDGQGGRDTQYF
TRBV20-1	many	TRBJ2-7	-	TGCAGTGCTCGGGGGCTCCGCTACGAGCAGTACTTC	CSARGLRYEQYF